This T cell receptor (beta chain) was captured in a study of CD8 T cells in ankylosing spondylitis. With molecular barcodes, quantitative 5'-RACE was used to make the TCR beta libraries. MiXCR was run by TCRdb on the 5' RACE reads, yielding one entry per CDR3 protein. There are 200,000 to 250,000 distinct CDR3 sequences in the sample; 20% to 30% occur only once, and just over 6.5% lies in the top ten. For this clonotype: Its cognate antigen is unknown.

Findings and caveats of the study: Several of the motif variants were reported before in synovial fluid and blood from reactive arthritis. Disease-associated clones were reportedly significantly overrepresented in matched ankylosing spondylitis synovial fluid.

CDR1 is SQVTM, CDR2 ANQGSEA, per germline. Trimming cost V 3 bases and J 1 base, with 9 bases left between them. The CDR3 is 13 amino acids. This receptor was taken from a male donor with ankylosing spondylitis or in good health (not recorded which). The rearrangement uses TRBV29-1 and TRBJ1-1; D unresolved. Sequencing input: blood, either unsorted or a sorted T cell fraction (not recorded which). CDR3 protein: CSVDPHGNTEAFF. The CDR3 DNA is TGCAGCGTTGATCCCCATGGGAACACTGAAGCTTTCTTT.